This TCR beta chain was captured by sequencing in a study of cytomegalovirus exposure and HLA in healthy donors. Study-wide results and limits: As a later analysis showed, a missense DCLRE1C variant was linked to trimming of TCR beta V- and J-genes.

The donors were healthy bone marrow donors. In its sample, this clone was seen once. Its antigen is unidentified. This CDR3 comprises 13 residues. The V gene's germline CDR1 is SGHTA and CDR2 FQGTGA. V was pared by 5 bases and J by 6 bases, with 13 bases between. A multiplex PCR was run with 60 Vbeta primers and 13 Jbeta primers. In the original analysis: Approximately 11 million of tens of millions of unique TCR beta chains were shared, per a later count. The table came from immunoSEQ multiplex PCR; TCRdb's copy has only in-frame clones and leaves some out. Clonal size and the V and J genes are those of that table, whereas D and trimming came from the DNA. This table has 150,000 to 200,000 clones, 82% appearing once.

The sequenced sample consisted of PBMCs. The TCR sequence derives from a male donor in good health and CMV-seronegative. The chain employs TRBV7-3 and TRBJ1-1; possible D gene TRBD1, 5 bases. This chain's CDR3 is CASSVDSFAEAFF. The DNA for the CDR3 is TGTGCCAGCAGCGTCGACAGCTTCGCTGAAGCTTTCTTT.